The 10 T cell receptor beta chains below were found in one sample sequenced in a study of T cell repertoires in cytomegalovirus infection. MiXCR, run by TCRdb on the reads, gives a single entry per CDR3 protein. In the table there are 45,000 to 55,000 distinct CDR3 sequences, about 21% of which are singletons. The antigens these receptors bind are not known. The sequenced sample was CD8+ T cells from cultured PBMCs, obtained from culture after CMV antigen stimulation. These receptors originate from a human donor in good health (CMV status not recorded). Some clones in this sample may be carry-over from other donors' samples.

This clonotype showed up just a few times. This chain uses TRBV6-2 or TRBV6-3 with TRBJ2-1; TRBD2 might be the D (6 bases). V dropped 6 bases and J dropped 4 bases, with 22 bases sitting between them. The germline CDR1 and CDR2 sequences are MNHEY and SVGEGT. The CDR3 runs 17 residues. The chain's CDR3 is CASSSPGTEGLYNEQFF. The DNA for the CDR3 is TGTGCCAGCAGCTCCCCAGGGACGGAGGGGTTGTACAATGAGCAGTTCTTC.

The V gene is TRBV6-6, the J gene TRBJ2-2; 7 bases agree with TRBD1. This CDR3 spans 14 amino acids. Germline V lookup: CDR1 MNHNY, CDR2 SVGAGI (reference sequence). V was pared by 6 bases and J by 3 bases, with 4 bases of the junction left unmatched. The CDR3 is CASRGGEDTGELFF. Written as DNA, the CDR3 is TGTGCCAGCAGAGGGGGCGAGGACACCGGGGAGCTGTTTTTT.

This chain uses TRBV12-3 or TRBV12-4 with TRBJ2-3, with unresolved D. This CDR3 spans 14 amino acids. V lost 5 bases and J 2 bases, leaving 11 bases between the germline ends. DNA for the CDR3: TGTGCCAGCAGTCCCTCGGATGACACAGATACGCAGTATTTT. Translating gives CASSPSDDTDTQYF.

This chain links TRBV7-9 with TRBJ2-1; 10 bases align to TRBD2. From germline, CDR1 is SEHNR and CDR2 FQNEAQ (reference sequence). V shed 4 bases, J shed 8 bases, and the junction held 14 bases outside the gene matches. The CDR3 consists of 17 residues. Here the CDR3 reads CASSYPKGSGRTDEQFF. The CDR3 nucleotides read TGTGCCAGCAGCTACCCGAAAGGTAGCGGGAGGACGGATGAGCAGTTCTTC.

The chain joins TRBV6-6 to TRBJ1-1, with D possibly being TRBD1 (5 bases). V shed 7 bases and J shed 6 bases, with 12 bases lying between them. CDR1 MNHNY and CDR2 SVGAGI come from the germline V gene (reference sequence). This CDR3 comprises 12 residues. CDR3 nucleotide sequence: TGTGCCAGCATGGGGACGTGGGCTGAAGCTTTCTTT. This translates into CASMGTWAEAFF.

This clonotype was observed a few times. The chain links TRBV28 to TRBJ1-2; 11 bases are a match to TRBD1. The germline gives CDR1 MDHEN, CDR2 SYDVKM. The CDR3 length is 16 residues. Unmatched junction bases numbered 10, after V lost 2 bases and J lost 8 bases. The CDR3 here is CASSLLIPGQGGGYTF. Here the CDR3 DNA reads TGTGCCAGCAGTTTACTGATCCCGGGACAGGGGGGAGGCTACACCTTC.

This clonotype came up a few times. The CDR3 region has the DNA TGTGCCAGCAGCTTAGGGGGACTGGCCTCATATGGCTACACCTTC. This gives the protein CASSLGGLASYGYTF. This chain links TRBV7-6 with TRBJ1-2; weak D call: TRBD1 (5 bases). The CDR3 is 15 amino acids. Germline V gene data show CDR1 as SGHVS and CDR2 as FNYEAQ. V was trimmed by 1 base and J by 5 bases, leaving 14 bases between them.

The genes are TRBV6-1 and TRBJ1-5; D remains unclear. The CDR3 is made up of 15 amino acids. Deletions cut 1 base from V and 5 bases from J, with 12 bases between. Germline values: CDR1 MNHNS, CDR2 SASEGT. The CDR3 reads CASSEGAGFHQPQHF. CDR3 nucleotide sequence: TGTGCCAGCAGTGAAGGGGCAGGTTTTCATCAGCCCCAGCATTTT.

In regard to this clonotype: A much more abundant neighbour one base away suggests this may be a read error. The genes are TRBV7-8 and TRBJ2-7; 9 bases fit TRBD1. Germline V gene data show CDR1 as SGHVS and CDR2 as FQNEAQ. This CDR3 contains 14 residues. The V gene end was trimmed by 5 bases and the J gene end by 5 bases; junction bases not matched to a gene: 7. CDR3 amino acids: CASSDWDRDNEQYF. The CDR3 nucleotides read TGTGCCAGCAGCGACTGGGACAGGGACAACGAGCAGTACTTC.

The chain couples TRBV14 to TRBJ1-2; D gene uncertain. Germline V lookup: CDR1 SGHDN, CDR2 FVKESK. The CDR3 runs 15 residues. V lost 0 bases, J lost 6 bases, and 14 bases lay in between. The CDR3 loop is CASSQEYVALDGYTF. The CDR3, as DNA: TGTGCCAGCAGCCAAGAGTACGTCGCGCTAGATGGCTACACCTTC.